Presented here are 21 T cell receptor beta chains from one specimen sequenced in a study of cytomegalovirus exposure and HLA in healthy donors. Vbeta (60) and Jbeta (13) primers were used in the PCR. Using immunoSEQ multiplex PCR, the repertoire was profiled, and TCRdb retains in-frame clones only, with some absent. This table holds 100,000 or so clones. The sequenced sample was PBMCs. Receptors originate from a middle-aged man in good health and CMV-seronegative.

The chain has TRBV7-2 and TRBJ2-7, with 8 bases that match TRBD1. Germline-derived CDR1 and CDR2 are SGHTA and FQGNSA. V trimming: 5 bases; J trimming: 3 bases; junction bases outside the gene matches: 6. The CDR3 runs 14 residues. The CDR3 is CASSTGTGNYEQYF. CDR3 nucleotides: TGTGCCAGCAGCACCGGGACAGGCAACTACGAGCAGTACTTC.

The chain is built from TRBV4-3 and TRBJ1-4, with D unclear. Between the trimmed V and J ends, which lost 2 bases and 0 bases, there was a span of 16 bases. Germline CDR1 is LGHNA and CDR2 is YSLEER. The CDR3 has 18 residues. Here the CDR3 reads CASSQSLDAAATNEKLFF. The CDR3 nucleotides are TGCGCCAGCAGCCAATCATTAGATGCGGCAGCAACTAATGAAAAACTGTTTTTT.

The chain employs TRBV4-3 and TRBJ2-7, with 8 positions matching TRBD1. V lost 0 bases to trimming and J lost 3 bases; unmatched junction nucleotides: 4. Germline lookup yields CDR1 LGHNA and CDR2 YSLEER. This CDR3 has 15 residues. In DNA form, the CDR3 reads TGCGCCAGCAGCCAAGATCCAGACAGGGGCTACGAGCAGTACTTC. It translates to CASSQDPDRGYEQYF.

The chain joins TRBV11-2 to TRBJ1-3, with a possible D match to TRBD1 (6 bases). The CDR3 totals 16 residues. The germline V gene has CDR1 SGHAT and CDR2 FQNNGV. The V gene lost 4 bases and the J gene lost 2 bases, with 15 bases spanning the gap. The CDR3 reads CASSSFTTGTGNTIYF. The CDR3, as DNA: TGTGCCAGCAGCTCATTCACCACAGGGACTGGAAACACCATATATTTT. The whole variable domain, filled in from reference TRBV11-2 and TRBJ1-3, reads EAGVAQSPRYKIIEKRQSVAFWCNPISGHATLYWYQQILGQGPKLLIQFQNNGVVDDSQLPKDRFSAERLKGVDSTLKIQPAKLEDSAVYLCASSSFTTGTGNTIYFGEGSWLTVV.

The chain carries TRBV5-1 and TRBJ2-2, with D tentatively TRBD2 (5 bases). The CDR3 is made up of 14 amino acids. Trimming removed 0 bases at V and 5 bases at J, with 8 bases between. Germline V gene lookup returns CDR1 SGHRS and CDR2 YFSETQ. This CDR3 is CASSLGPGTGELFF. The CDR3 DNA sequence: TGCGCCAGCAGCTTGGGGCCGGGAACCGGGGAGCTGTTTTTT.

This rearrangement joins TRBV15 to TRBJ1-1; 7 bases align to TRBD1. This CDR3 region has 16 residues. Germline CDR1 reads LNHNV; CDR2 reads YYDKDF (reference sequence). V lost 2 bases and J lost 3; bases outside the gene matches: 9. CDR3 DNA sequence: TGTGCCACCAGCAGAATACCCCGGGACAGTTACACTGAAGCTTTCTTT. Translation: CATSRIPRDSYTEAFF.

In nucleotides, the CDR3 is TGTGCCAGCAGTGAAGCAGGGGGGGGAACTAATGAAAAACTGTTTTTT. Protein sequence: CASSEAGGGTNEKLFF. This rearrangement joins TRBV6-1 to TRBJ1-4; D might be TRBD1 (6 bases). Germline assignment: CDR1 MNHNS and CDR2 SASEGT. CDR3 length: 16 residues. V lost 0 bases and J 1 base, leaving 9 bases between the germline ends.

The gene calls are TRBV4-3 and TRBJ2-3; TRBD2 matches at 7 bases. J gave up 3 bases and V 2 bases, and 11 bases lay outside the gene matches. Per the germline V gene, CDR1 is LGHNA and CDR2 is YSLEER. This CDR3 has 17 amino acids. The CDR3 is CASSQLSPAGYTDTQYF. The CDR3 DNA sequence: TGCGCCAGCAGCCAATTGTCCCCAGCGGGATATACAGATACGCAGTATTTT.

The chain couples TRBV19 to TRBJ2-7, with 7 bases that match TRBD1. J was trimmed by 3 bases and V by 4 bases; bases with no gene match: 9. The CDR3 extends over 15 amino acids. Germline-derived CDR1 and CDR2 are LNHDA and SQIVND (reference sequence). DNA for the CDR3: TGTGCCAGTAGTACCAGCCTGGGACAGTACTACGAGCAGTACTTC. It encodes CASSTSLGQYYEQYF.

This chain uses TRBV11-1 with TRBJ2-5; the match to TRBD1 covers 11 bases. Looked up from germline, CDR1 is SGHAT and CDR2 is FQDESV (reference sequence). This CDR3 comprises 15 residues. V trimming: 3 bases; J trimming: 3 bases; junction bases outside the gene matches: 3. Here the CDR3 DNA reads TGTGCCAGCAGCTTGGCGGGACAGGGGGAAGAGACCCAGTACTTC. Translated: CASSLAGQGEETQYF.

The V and J genes are TRBV11-2 and TRBJ2-1; TRBD1 is a possible D gene (7 bases). The ends were cut back, 0 bases at V and 7 bases at J, with 13 bases in the middle. The CDR3 has 15 residues. CDR1 SGHAT and CDR2 FQNNGV come from the germline V gene. CDR3 in DNA: TGTGCCAGCAGCTTAGATTTGGCAGGGGGGAATGAGCAGTTCTTC. It translates to CASSLDLAGGNEQFF.

The DNA of the CDR3 is TGTGCCAGCAGCTTCGACAGGCGCACCGGGGAGCTGTTTTTT. Translating it yields CASSFDRRTGELFF. V usage is TRBV7-2 and J usage is TRBJ2-2; perhaps TRBD1 as D (6 bases). This CDR3 has 14 residues. CDR1 and CDR2 from the germline V gene are SGHTA and FQGNSA. The V and J ends lost 3 bases and 4 bases respectively, with 9 bases between them.

The rearrangement joins TRBV5-1 to TRBJ2-6; 9 bases fit TRBD1. Germline V lookup: CDR1 SGHRS, CDR2 YFSETQ. V shed 1 base and J 0 bases; nucleotides not matched to a gene: 5. The CDR3 loop spans 18 amino acids. The CDR3 nucleotides read TGCGCCAGCAGCTTGTATGGGACAGGGAACTCTGGGGCCAACGTCCTGACTTTC. Protein sequence: CASSLYGTGNSGANVLTF.

This chain connects TRBV7-2 to TRBJ2-7; possible D gene TRBD1, 5 bases. The V end was cut by 4 bases, the J end by 6 bases, with 25 bases between. The CDR3 spans 17 residues. Germline loops: CDR1 SGHTA, CDR2 FQGNSA. CDR3 sequence reads: CASSSKGGAWLGPEQYF. The CDR3 coding sequence is TGTGCCAGCAGCTCAAAGGGTGGGGCCTGGCTGGGTCCCGAGCAGTACTTC.

V usage is TRBV5-1 and J usage is TRBJ2-1, with 8 positions matching TRBD1. The J segment lost 3 bases and the V segment lost 4 bases, leaving 6 bases of the junction unmatched. Germline V gene sequence: CDR1 SGHRS, CDR2 YFSETQ. This CDR3 comprises 15 residues. CDR3 sequence reads: CASSPDRVSYNEQFF. The DNA of the CDR3 is TGCGCCAGCAGCCCGGACAGGGTTAGCTACAATGAGCAGTTCTTC.

The chain's CDR3 is CASSPPSTGELFF. CDR3 bases: TGCGCCAGCAGCCCCCCGAGCACCGGGGAGCTGTTTTTT. The V gene is TRBV5-1, the J gene TRBJ2-2; no firm D call. The V gene's germline CDR1 is SGHRS and CDR2 YFSETQ. Trimming removed 4 bases from V and 4 bases from J, with 8 bases in between. The CDR3 totals 13 residues.

The V and J genes are TRBV30 and TRBJ1-2; 8 bases map to TRBD1. CDR3 size: 14 residues. Germline V lookup: CDR1 GTSNPN, CDR2 SVGIG (reference sequence). The V and J ends lost 3 bases and 1 base, in that order; junction bases with no gene match: 4. CDR3 sequence: CAWRGQGFNYGYTF. The CDR3 region has the DNA TGTGCCTGGAGAGGACAGGGATTTAACTATGGCTACACCTTC.

The chain joins TRBV9 to TRBJ1-4; D is unclear. This CDR3 has 12 amino acids. Trimming took off 4 bases at V and 8 bases at J, with 9 bases between the two ends. Germline CDR1 reads SGDLS; CDR2 reads YYNGEE. DNA of the CDR3: TGTGCCAGCAGCCGTACCGGGGAAAAACTGTTTTTT. Translation gives CASSRTGEKLFF.

The rearrangement joins TRBV19 to TRBJ1-4; D unresolved. The CDR3 covers 14 residues. Germline lookup yields CDR1 LNHDA and CDR2 SQIVND (reference sequence). The V end lost 3 bases, the J end lost 7 bases, and 12 bases lay between the germline ends. The CDR3 region is CASSISGIGEKLFF. The CDR3 bases are TGTGCCAGTAGTATTTCGGGGATCGGTGAAAAACTGTTTTTT.

The chain employs TRBV7-9 and TRBJ2-3, with 9 bases identical to TRBD2. CDR3 length equals 15 residues. Trimming took 5 bases from V and 6 from J; bases not matched to a gene: 9. Germline V gene data show CDR1 as SEHNR and CDR2 as FQNEAQ (reference sequence). The chain's CDR3 is CASSPPGLASDTQYF. The CDR3 DNA reads TGTGCCAGCAGCCCCCCCGGACTAGCGTCCGATACGCAGTATTTT.

The V call is TRBV6-6, the J call TRBJ2-5, with TRBD1 as a possible D gene (5 bases). The DNA end favors TRBJ2-7, so the J call may be wrong. The germline V gene has CDR1 MNHNY and CDR2 SVGAGI (reference sequence). The CDR3 length is 14 residues. CDR3 bases: TGTGCCAGCAGTTACCTCCCAGGGCACCACGAGCAGTACTTC. This codes for CASSYLPGHHEQYF.